This T cell receptor (beta chain) was documented in a study of blood T cell repertoires in COVID-19. Study context: Symptom resolution, clearance, or two negative PCRs marked donors in Cohort 3 as recovered. T cells, B-cell-depleted T cells, or PBMCs supplied cDNA or gDNA.

Trimming took 3 bases from V and 3 from J; bases not matched to a gene: 11. This CDR3 spans 16 amino acids. Per the germline V gene, CDR1 is MDHEN and CDR2 is SYDVKM. Sequenced by immunoSEQ multiplex PCR; TCRdb stores in-frame clones only, minus some. The repertoire holds about 170,000 clones, with around 80% as singletons. The V call is TRBV28, the J call TRBJ2-7, with 7 bases identical to TRBD2. The sample consisted of PBMCs or T cells enriched from blood (not recorded which). The receptor's source is a woman aged 65 to 85 in a cohort exposed to, infected with or recovered from COVID-19 (not recorded which). The CDR3 protein is CASSFGSTGLHYEQYF. The CDR3 DNA sequence: TGTGCCAGCAGTTTCGGCAGCACGGGACTACACTACGAGCAGTACTTC.